This T cell receptor beta chain was profiled in a study of breast tumors, draining lymph nodes, adjacent tissues. The lymph nodes were axillary draining lymph nodes from breast cancer patients. TCRdb re-derived calls from the multiplex PCR reads in MiXCR, one entry per CDR3 protein. The sample shows hundreds of thousands of distinct CDR3 sequences, 32% of them seen only once. On this clonotype: At one boundary the junction diverges from the germline segment, which might be a read error.

The CDR3 loop spans 12 amino acids. The germline V gene has CDR1 SNHLY and CDR2 FYNNEI. Sequencing used axillary lymph node tissue. The sequence was obtained from a female donor with breast cancer. Some clones in this sample may be carry-over from other donors' samples. This chain connects TRBV2 to TRBJ2-1; TRBD2 matches 10 bases. CDR3 sequence (DNA): TGTGCCAGCTCCATGGAGGGACTAGCGCCCCAATTC. As protein: CASSMEGLAPQF.